This T cell receptor (beta chain) was captured in a study of identical twins. Template switching added a universal primer site; cDNA carried unique molecular identifiers. TCRdb reprocessed the 5' RACE reads with MiXCR, giving one entry per CDR3 protein. This sample has 350,000 to 500,000 distinct CDR3 sequences, with less than 20% found just once. Points on this clonotype: Its antigen remains unidentified.

Trimming stripped 8 bases from V and 6 bases from J, with 11 bases between. The CDR3 has 12 amino acids. From germline, CDR1 is MNHEY and CDR2 SVGEGT. Points from the study as a whole: Conclusions were based on cross-sectional statistical analysis, without following the same donors. Beta out-of-frame sequences displayed a weaker excess of sharing between twins.

This clonotype was sampled from a man aged 50-59 years in good health. The chain combines TRBV6-2 or TRBV6-3 with TRBJ2-1; no firm D call. Sequences were obtained from naive T cells sorted from blood. CDR3 loop: CASGVLGNEQFF. The CDR3 DNA reads as TGTGCCAGCGGAGTTTTGGGCAATGAGCAGTTCTTC.